These 3 T cell receptor beta chains came from one sample sequenced in a study of human T cells and chemical hapten exposure. Time point noted: patch test 3, about 24 weeks after DPC sensitization. Treatment specified: therapeutic diphenylcyclopropenone sensitization with weekly scalp DPC. Each CDR3 protein is one row after TCRdb ran MiXCR on the RACE reads. The data hold under 55,000 distinct CDR3 sequences, with 9.9% observed a single time. The sequenced sample was whole blood, obtained in connection with sensitization to the hapten diphenylcyclopropenone (DPC). All receptors derive from a woman aged 40 to 49 with alopecia areata. Some clones in this sample may be carry-over from other donors' samples.

The chain joins TRBV6-5 to TRBJ1-4; D gene unclear. Deletions cut 0 bases from V and 7 bases from J, with 18 bases between. This CDR3 comprises 17 residues. Germline assignment: CDR1 MNHEY and CDR2 SVGAGI. CDR3: CASSYSGITPRGEKLFF. CDR3 DNA: TGTGCCAGCAGTTACTCCGGGATCACCCCACGGGGTGAAAAACTGTTTTTT.

The J gene is TRBJ2-3, the V gene TRBV6-1; D ambiguous. The CDR3 is 14 amino acids. In germline, CDR1 is MNHNS, CDR2 SASEGT. V lost 6 bases and J lost 0, with 10 bases in between. This chain's CDR3 is CASRLDSSTDTQYF. In nucleotides, the CDR3 is TGTGCCAGCAGGTTAGACTCCAGCACAGATACGCAGTATTTT.

This clonotype was counted at least ten times. The chain has TRBV6-2 or TRBV6-3 and TRBJ2-3; tentative D call: TRBD1 (5 bases). The germline V gene encodes CDR1 MNHEY and CDR2 SVGEGT. The V end was cut by 7 bases, the J end by 2 bases, with 13 bases between. This CDR3 has 14 residues. The CDR3 here is CASTPGLDTDTQYF. The DNA for the CDR3 is TGTGCCAGCACCCCAGGGCTAGACACAGATACGCAGTATTTT.